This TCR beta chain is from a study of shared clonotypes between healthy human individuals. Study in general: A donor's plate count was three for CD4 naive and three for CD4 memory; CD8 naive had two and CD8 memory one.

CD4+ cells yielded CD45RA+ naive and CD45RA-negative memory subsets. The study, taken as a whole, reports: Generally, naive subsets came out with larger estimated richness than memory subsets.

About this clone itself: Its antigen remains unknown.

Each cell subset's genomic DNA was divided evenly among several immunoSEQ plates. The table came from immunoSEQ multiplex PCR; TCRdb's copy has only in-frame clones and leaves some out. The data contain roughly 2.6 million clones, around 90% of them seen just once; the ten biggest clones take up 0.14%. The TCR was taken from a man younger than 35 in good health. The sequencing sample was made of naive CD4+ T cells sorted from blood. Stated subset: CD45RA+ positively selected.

The CDR3 bases are TGCGCCAGCAGCCCGGGACAGACCTACGAGCAGTACTTC. Its translation: CASSPGQTYEQYF. J is TRBJ2-5 and V is TRBV10-1, with TRBD1 matching over 7 bases. The DNA end is a closer match to TRBJ2-7, so the J assignment may be wrong. Germline CDR1 and CDR2: WNHNN and SYGVQD (reference sequence). The CDR3 loop spans 13 amino acids.